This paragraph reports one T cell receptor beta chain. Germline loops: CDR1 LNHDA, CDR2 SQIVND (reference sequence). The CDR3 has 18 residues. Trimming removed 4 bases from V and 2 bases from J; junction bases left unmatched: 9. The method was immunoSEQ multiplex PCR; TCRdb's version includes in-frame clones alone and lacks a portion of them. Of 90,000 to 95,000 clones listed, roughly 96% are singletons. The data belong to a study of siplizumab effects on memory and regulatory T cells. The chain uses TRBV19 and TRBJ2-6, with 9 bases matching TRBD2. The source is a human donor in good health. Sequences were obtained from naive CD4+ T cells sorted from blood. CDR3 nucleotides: TGTGCCAGTAGTACAGCGGGGGGCCACCCGCCTGGGGCCAACGTCCTGACTTTC. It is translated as CASSTAGGHPPGANVLTF.